The next 2 T cell receptor beta chains were all read from a single sample in a study of T cells after yellow fever vaccination. MiXCR, applied by TCRdb to the 5' RACE reads, yields one record per CDR3 protein. The sample has 450,000 to 650,000 distinct CDR3 sequences, 21% seen once. This specimen was PBMCs, taken roughly 23 days after the first yellow fever vaccination. These receptors were taken from a man aged 18 to 29 who received the YFV17D yellow fever vaccine.

This clonotype was seen more than once but under ten times. The gene calls are TRBV7-3 and TRBJ1-5; 8 nucleotides line up with TRBD1. The CDR3 covers 16 residues. The V and J ends lost 4 bases and 10 bases, in that order; junction bases with no gene match: 15. Germline V gives CDR1 SGHTA, CDR2 FQGTGA. CDR3 amino acids: CASSSQPGQVRYPQHF. Written as DNA, the CDR3 is TGTGCCAGCAGCTCCCAACCGGGACAGGTCCGCTACCCCCAGCATTTT. Drawing the rest from reference TRBV7-3 and TRBJ1-5, the complete variable domain is GAGVSQTPSNKVTEKGKYVELRCDPISGHTALYWYRQSLGQGPEFLIYFQGTGAADDSGLPNDRFFAVRPEGSVSTLKIQRTERGDSAVYLCASSSQPGQVRYPQHFGDGTRLSIL.

This clonotype was seen ten or more times. The gene calls are TRBV10-3 and TRBJ2-7, with D hard to call. This CDR3 has 15 amino acids. Trimming took off 0 bases at V and 0 bases at J, with 9 bases between the two ends. Germline V lookup: CDR1 ENHRY, CDR2 SYGVKD. Written as DNA, the CDR3 is TGTGCCATCAGTGAGTCGACCAGTAACTCCTACGAGCAGTACGTC. It specifies CAISESTSNSYEQYV.